The 20 T cell receptor beta chains in this list originate from one sample, sequenced in a study of T cell changes during pregnancy in multiple sclerosis. Method: immunoSEQ multiplex PCR; TCRdb's copy keeps in-frame clones and lacks some. This table holds some 39,000 clones, around 91% found once. The sequencing here drew on CD4+ T cells from peripheral blood mononuclear cells, taken in the second trimester of pregnancy. The receptors were sampled from a female donor in good health, enrolled as a control in a pregnancy study.

The chain uses TRBV5-1 and TRBJ2-6; D possibly corresponds to TRBD1 (5 bases). Germline V gives CDR1 SGHRS, CDR2 YFSETQ. The CDR3 consists of 15 residues. The germline V and J ends were trimmed by 2 bases and 0 bases, with 6 bases remaining between them. The CDR3 DNA reads as TGCGCCAGCAGCTTTACAGGCTCTGGGGCCAACGTCCTGACTTTC. Residues: CASSFTGSGANVLTF.

The chain employs TRBV2 and TRBJ2-7, with D possibly being TRBD1 (6 bases). The CDR3 has 15 residues. The germline V gene encodes CDR1 SNHLY and CDR2 FYNNEI. The V and J ends lost 2 bases and 4 bases respectively, with 15 bases between them. The CDR3 is CASSESQGIEYEQYF. For the CDR3, the DNA is TGTGCCAGCAGTGAAAGTCAGGGGATTGAGTACGAGCAGTACTTC.

The chain recombines TRBV7-9 with TRBJ1-2, with 7 bases matching TRBD1. The length of the CDR3 is 14 residues. The ends lost 5 bases at V and 3 bases at J; junction bases unmatched: 6. The germline V gene encodes CDR1 SEHNR and CDR2 FQNEAQ (reference sequence). CDR3 loop: CASSQGGIDYGYTF. The CDR3 DNA sequence: TGTGCCAGCAGCCAGGGGGGAATCGACTATGGCTACACCTTC. Combining the CDR3 with reference TRBV7-9 and TRBJ1-2 gives the whole variable domain DTGVSQNPRHKITKRGQNVTFRCDPISEHNRLYWYRQTLGQGPEFLTYFQNEAQLEKSRLLSDRFSAERPKGSFSTLEIQRTEQGDSAMYLCASSQGGIDYGYTFGSGTRLTVV.

This clone showed up just once. The genes are TRBV6-5 and TRBJ1-3; the D is unclear. V lost 8 bases and J 0 bases, leaving 11 bases between the germline ends. The V gene's germline CDR1 is MNHEY and CDR2 SVGAGI. The CDR3 is 14 amino acids. The CDR3 DNA sequence: TGTGCCAGCGGCGGCAGTGTCTCTGGAAACACCATATATTTT. It is translated as CASGGSVSGNTIYF.

The rearrangement links TRBV29-1 to TRBJ2-7, with 9 nucleotides matching TRBD1. Germline V gives CDR1 SQVTM, CDR2 ANQGSEA. This CDR3 contains 13 residues. The ends lost 5 bases at V and 3 bases at J; junction bases unmatched: 5. The CDR3, as DNA: TGCAGCGTTCCGGGACAGGGCCGCTACGAGCAGTACTTC. Translated: CSVPGQGRYEQYF.

The chain is built from TRBV18 and TRBJ1-4; 9 bases agree with TRBD1. Per the germline V gene, CDR1 is KGHSH and CDR2 is LQKENI. Trimming removed 4 bases from V and 4 bases from J; junction bases left unmatched: 4. This CDR3 has 15 residues. The CDR3 loop is CASSQRQGVNEKLFF. The DNA for the CDR3 is TGTGCCAGCTCACAACGACAGGGGGTTAATGAAAAACTGTTTTTT.

This chain connects TRBV9 to TRBJ2-2; D perhaps matches TRBD2 (5 bases). CDR1 SGDLS and CDR2 YYNGEE come from the germline V gene. There are 16 residues in the CDR3. V shed 0 bases and J shed 7 bases, with 16 bases lying between them. CDR3 nucleotides: TGTGCCAGCAGCGTAGGCATCCGAGGGCCGGACGGGGAGCTGTTTTTT. It is translated as CASSVGIRGPDGELFF.

This rearrangement joins TRBV28 to TRBJ1-5; no definite D call. Trimming shortened V by 4 bases and J by 2 bases, and 3 bases separated the two germline ends. The CDR3 is made up of 12 amino acids. Germline loops: CDR1 MDHEN, CDR2 SYDVKM. CDR3: CASSSGNQPQHF. CDR3 sequence (DNA): TGTGCCAGCAGTTCGGGCAATCAGCCCCAGCATTTT.

The chain uses TRBV9 and TRBJ2-3; weak D call: TRBD2 (5 bases). The CDR3 has 15 amino acids. The V end lost 3 bases, the J end lost 1 base, and 12 bases lay between the germline ends. CDR1 SGDLS and CDR2 YYNGEE come from the germline V gene. CDR3 sequence reads: CASSGRKRGTDTQYF. The CDR3 nucleotides are TGTGCCAGCAGCGGACGGAAGAGGGGCACAGATACGCAGTATTTT.

The gene calls are TRBV29-1 and TRBJ1-1, with D possibly TRBD1 on 5 matching bases. The CDR3 consists of 13 residues. CDR1 and CDR2 from the germline V gene are SQVTM and ANQGSEA. Trimming took off 5 bases at V and 7 bases at J, with 17 bases between the two ends. The chain's CDR3 is CSVMERGGGEAFF. CDR3 coding DNA: TGCAGCGTTATGGAACGCGGCGGGGGTGAAGCTTTCTTT. Drawing the rest from reference TRBV29-1 and TRBJ1-1, the complete variable domain is SAVISQKPSRDICQRGTSLTIQCQVDSQVTMMFWYRQQPGQSLTLIATANQGSEATYESGFVIDKFPISRPNLTFSTLTVSNMSPEDSSIYLCSVMERGGGEAFFGQGTRLTVV.

The rearrangement joins TRBV11-2 to TRBJ1-2; TRBD1 aligns across 8 bases. Losses at the gene ends were 5 bases for V and 1 base for J; bases not matched to a gene: 12. This CDR3 region has 17 residues. Germline V gene sequence: CDR1 SGHAT, CDR2 FQNNGV. DNA of the CDR3: TGTGCCAGCAGCCCCATAGGACAGGGATTGGGTAACTATGGCTACACCTTC. Its translation: CASSPIGQGLGNYGYTF. Full variable domain (remainder filled in from reference TRBV11-2 and TRBJ1-2): EAGVAQSPRYKIIEKRQSVAFWCNPISGHATLYWYQQILGQGPKLLIQFQNNGVVDDSQLPKDRFSAERLKGVDSTLKIQPAKLEDSAVYLCASSPIGQGLGNYGYTFGSGTRLTVV.

The chain has TRBV9 and TRBJ2-5; TRBD2 agrees at 8 bases. This CDR3 is 16 amino acids long. The V and J ends lost 4 bases and 2 bases, in that order; junction bases with no gene match: 10. The V gene's germline CDR1 is SGDLS and CDR2 YYNGEE. The CDR3: CASSPGVAGLQETQYF. The CDR3 DNA follows: TGTGCCAGCAGCCCGGGGGTAGCGGGGCTACAAGAGACCCAGTACTTC.

The chain is built from TRBV12-5 and TRBJ2-5, with 8 bases matching TRBD1. V gave up 6 bases and J gave up 5 bases; unmatched junction bases: 5. This CDR3 is built from 13 residues. Germline CDR1 is LGHNT and CDR2 is FRNRAP. CDR3 in DNA: TGTGCTAGTGGGGACAGGGCCTCGGAGACCCAGTACTTC. It yields the protein CASGDRASETQYF.

This chain uses TRBV4-1 with TRBJ1-1; D is possibly TRBD1 (5 bases). V was cut by 1 base and J by 4 bases, with 16 bases left in between. This CDR3 comprises 16 residues. Germline CDR1 and CDR2: MGHRA and YSYEKL. CDR3 nucleotides: TGCGCCAGCAGCCAAGTCATCGGGTTCGGGGGCACTGAAGCTTTCTTT. Its protein is CASSQVIGFGGTEAFF.

This chain uses TRBV2 with TRBJ1-3, with D possibly TRBD1 on 5 matching bases. The CDR3 runs 13 residues. Germline V gene lookup returns CDR1 SNHLY and CDR2 FYNNEI. V gave up 6 bases and J gave up 6 bases, with 12 bases separating them. The CDR3 loop reads CASSGGALNTIYF. The CDR3 nucleotides read TGTGCCAGCAGCGGAGGGGCTTTAAACACCATATATTTT.

This chain uses TRBV6-1 with TRBJ2-7, with 9 nucleotides matching TRBD1. This CDR3 comprises 14 residues. CDR1 MNHNS and CDR2 SASEGT come from the germline V gene. The trim removed 5 bases at V and 2 bases at J, leaving 4 bases unmatched. The chain's CDR3 is CASSTTGGTYEQYF. The CDR3 nucleotides are TGTGCCAGCAGTACGACAGGGGGGACCTACGAGCAGTACTTC.

This clone turned up a few times. This rearrangement joins TRBV12-5 to TRBJ2-1, with TRBD2 matching 8 bases. The J segment lost 4 bases and the V segment lost 6 bases, leaving 2 bases of the junction unmatched. The CDR3 totals 13 residues. Germline V gene data show CDR1 as LGHNT and CDR2 as FRNRAP. The CDR3 DNA sequence: TGTGCTAGTGGGCGACTAGCGTACAATGAGCAGTTCTTC. Translating gives CASGRLAYNEQFF.

CDR3 bases: TGTGCTAGTGGTTTGGAGGGGTCATCACCCCTCCACTTT. Its protein is CASGLEGSSPLHF. The rearrangement joins TRBV12-5 to TRBJ1-6; TRBD1 is a possible D gene (5 bases). V was trimmed by 1 base and J by 10 bases, leaving 8 bases between them. Germline V CDR1 and CDR2: LGHNT, FRNRAP. This CDR3 spans 13 amino acids.

The V call is TRBV5-6, the J call TRBJ2-7, with 11 bases matching TRBD1. CDR1 is SGHDT, CDR2 YYEEEE, per germline. J lost 5 bases, V lost 7 bases, and 8 bases had no gene match. The CDR3 covers 14 residues. This chain's CDR3 is CASGEWTGGDEQYF. The CDR3 nucleotides are TGTGCCAGCGGGGAGTGGACAGGGGGCGACGAGCAGTACTTC.

The chain carries TRBV7-2 and TRBJ2-7; 8 bases line up with TRBD1. The CDR3 totals 14 residues. V lost 5 bases, J lost 4 bases, and 7 bases stayed unmatched. CDR1 and CDR2 (germline): SGHTA, FQGNSA. DNA for the CDR3: TGTGCCAGCAGCCGGCGGGACAGGTGGTACGAGCAGTACTTC. This translates into CASSRRDRWYEQYF.